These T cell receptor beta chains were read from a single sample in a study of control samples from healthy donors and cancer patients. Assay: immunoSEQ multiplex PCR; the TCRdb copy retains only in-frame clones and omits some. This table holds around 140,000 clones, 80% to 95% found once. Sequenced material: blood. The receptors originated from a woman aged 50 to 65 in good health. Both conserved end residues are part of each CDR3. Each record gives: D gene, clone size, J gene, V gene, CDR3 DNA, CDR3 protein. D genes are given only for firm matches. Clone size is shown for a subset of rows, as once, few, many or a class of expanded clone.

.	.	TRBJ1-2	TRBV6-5	TGTGCCAGCCCCGAGCACTCCCCCGGGACGGCTCTTCCCTTC	CASPEHSPGTALPF
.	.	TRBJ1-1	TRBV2	TGTGCCAGCAGTGGGGGAGGGATAGGGAACACTGAAGCTTTCTTT	CASSGGGIGNTEAFF
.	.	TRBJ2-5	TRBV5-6	TGTGCCAGCAGCTACGCTGGTGAGACCCAGTACTTC	CASSYAGETQYF
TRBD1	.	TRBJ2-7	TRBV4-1	TGCGCCAGCAGCTGGTCCCGGGACAGGCTCGTCAACGAGCAGTACTTC	CASSWSRDRLVNEQYF
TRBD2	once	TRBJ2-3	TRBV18	TGTGCCAGCCAAACGACTAGCGGGAGTGGTGATACGCAGTATTTT	CASQTTSGSGDTQYF
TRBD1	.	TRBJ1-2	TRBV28	TGTGCCAGCAGGACAGGGGCACCTAACTATGGCTACACCTTC	CASRTGAPNYGYTF
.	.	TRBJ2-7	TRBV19	TGTGCCAGTAGTGGGACATTGTTCTACGAGCAGTACTTC	CASSGTLFYEQYF
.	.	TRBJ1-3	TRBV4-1	TGCGCCAGCAGCCAAGGGCGACAAACCACCTCTGGAAACACCATATATTTT	CASSQGRQTTSGNTIYF
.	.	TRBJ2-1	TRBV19	TGTGCCAGTAGTATTAAGCTCCTCAATGAGCAGTTCTTC	CASSIKLLNEQFF
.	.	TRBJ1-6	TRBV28	TGTGCCAGCAGTTCCCTCATGACACCCCTCCACTTT	CASSSLMTPLHF
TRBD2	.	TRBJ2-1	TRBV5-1	TGCGCCAGCAGCTTGGTTGGCGGGAGGGCCGATGAGCAGTTCTTC	CASSLVGGRADEQFF
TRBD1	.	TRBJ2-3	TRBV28	TGTGCCAGCAACCGGGACAGATTTACAGATACGCAGTATTTT	CASNRDRFTDTQYF
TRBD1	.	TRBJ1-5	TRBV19	TGTGCCAGTAGTTGGGGACAGGGCCGGGCGGGCAATCAGCCCCAGCATTTT	CASSWGQGRAGNQPQHF
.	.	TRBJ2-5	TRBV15	TGTGCCACCAGCAGAGATCCATCCTCCCAAGAGACCCAGTACTTC	CATSRDPSSQETQYF
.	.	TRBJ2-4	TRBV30	TGTGCCTGGAACAGGGAGGATCTAGCCAAAAACATTCAGTACTTC	CAWNREDLAKNIQYF